This record concerns one T cell receptor (beta chain) sequence. The antigen remains unidentified. This CDR3 has 18 residues. CDR1 SGHAT and CDR2 FQNNGV come from the germline V gene. Trimming removed 5 bases from V and 4 bases from J; junction bases left unmatched: 12. This sample is part of a study of cytomegalovirus exposure and HLA in healthy donors. General observations from the study: What a later analysis showed was that several of the most significant clusters appeared linked to common viral pathogens.

Vbeta (60) and Jbeta (13) primers were used in the PCR. Libraries were prepared by immunoSEQ multiplex PCR; TCRdb keeps only in-frame clonotypes and omits some of them. Of around 200,000 clones in the sample, roughly 85% are singletons; the top ten hold 4% to 4.5%. The sequencing sample was made of PBMCs. The chain combines TRBV11-2 with TRBJ2-5, with 14 bases fitting TRBD2. The receptor was derived from a woman aged 30 to 39 in good health and CMV-seropositive. The CDR3 loop is CASSRRTGLAGVRETQYF. The CDR3 coding sequence is TGTGCCAGCAGCCGAAGGACGGGACTAGCGGGAGTGCGAGAGACCCAGTACTTC.